These T cell receptor beta chains were read from a single sample in a study of identical twins. TCRdb reprocessed the 5' RACE reads with MiXCR, giving one entry per CDR3 protein. The table has some 660,000 distinct CDR3 sequences, 8.5% to 9% seen once. This same sample was also part of a study on yellow fever vaccine responses in identical twins.

Sequencing was done on a sample of PBMCs. All receptors come from a woman between 18 and 29 years old in good health. Both conserved end residues are part of each CDR3. The D gene is left open where the match is weak. Clone size is not always given. Where it is, it says once, few, many or a class for expanded clones.

clone size | J gene | V gene | D gene | CDR3 length | CDR3 DNA | CDR3 protein
few | TRBJ1-4 | TRBV25-1 | TRBD1 | 14 | TGTGCCAGCGCCGGATGGACAGGACACGAAAAACTGTTTTTT | CASAGWTGHEKLFF
many | TRBJ2-7 | TRBV3-1 | NA | 15 | TGTGCCAGCAGCCAAGATGGAGGAGTAAGGTACGAGCAGTACTTC | CASSQDGGVRYEQYF
few | TRBJ2-7 | TRBV4-3 | NA | 14 | TGCGCCAGCAGCCAAGAAAGGAAGAGTTCAATACGGTACTTC | CASSQERKSSIRYF
NA | TRBJ1-1 | TRBV20-1 | NA | 14 | TGCAGTGCTAGCCCACAGGGTTTTGGCACTGAAGCTTTCTTT | CSASPQGFGTEAFF
NA | TRBJ2-2 | TRBV9 | NA | 15 | TGTGCCAGCAGCGTAGCCAGGACGAACACCGGGGAGCTGTTTTTT | CASSVARTNTGELFF
many | TRBJ2-1 | TRBV14 | NA | 13 | TGTGCCAGCAGCCCCTTGCCAGGGAGTGAGCAGTTCTTC | CASSPLPGSEQFF
NA | TRBJ2-7 | TRBV7-9 | TRBD2 | 15 | TGTGCCAGCAGCTTTAGGGGAGGGGTGGCCTACGAGCAGTACTTC | CASSFRGGVAYEQYF
NA | TRBJ2-3 | TRBV2 | NA | 14 | TGTGCCAGCAGGGGGGACCCGATCACAGATACGCAGTATTTT | CASRGDPITDTQYF
many | TRBJ2-7 | TRBV12-3/TRBV12-4 | TRBD2 | 15 | TGTGCCAGCAAAGCCGGGACTAGCGGTTCCTACGAGCAGTACTTC | CASKAGTSGSYEQYF
NA | TRBJ2-7 | TRBV7-9 | TRBD2 | 13 | TGTGCCAGCAGGAGTAGCGGGGGTTACGAGCAGTACTTC | CASRSSGGYEQYF
NA | TRBJ2-1 | TRBV6-1 | TRBD1 | 15 | TGTGCCAGCAGTCAGTCAGGGGGTGCATACAATGAGCAGTTCTTC | CASSQSGGAYNEQFF
few | TRBJ1-4 | TRBV19 | NA | 14 | TGTGCCAGTAGTCCCGTGACAGAAAATGAAAAACTGTTTTTT | CASSPVTENEKLFF
NA | TRBJ2-7 | TRBV7-7 | NA | 13 | TGTGCTAGCAGCATGGAGAATCCCAACGAGCAGTACTTC | CASSMENPNEQYF
many | TRBJ1-1 | TRBV12-3/TRBV12-4 | TRBD1 | 13 | TGTGCCAGCAGGCCGACAGGGGCCACTGAAGCTTTCTTT | CASRPTGATEAFF
few | TRBJ2-2 | TRBV7-8 | NA | 16 | TGTGCCAGCAGCTTAATCGCAGCCCCGAACACCGGGGAGCTGTTTTTT | CASSLIAAPNTGELFF
NA | TRBJ2-6 | TRBV12-3/TRBV12-4 | TRBD1 | 17 | TGTGCCAGCAGCGGGTGGTCAGGGGGAATTGGGGCCAACGTCCTGACTTTC | CASSGWSGGIGANVLTF
many | TRBJ2-7 | TRBV16 | NA | 15 | TGTGCCAGCACGCCCGGGGCCACCATTCTATACGAGCAGTACTTC | CASTPGATILYEQYF
NA | TRBJ1-1 | TRBV20-1 | NA | 12 | TGCAGTGCTGGACGCGGCGTGGCTGAAGCTTTCTTT | CSAGRGVAEAFF
NA | TRBJ2-2 | TRBV25-1 | TRBD2 | 16 | TGTGCCAGCAGTGATCATAGCGGGGGGGCCTCCGGGGAGCTGTTTTTT | CASSDHSGGASGELFF
few | TRBJ2-2 | TRBV12-3/TRBV12-4 | TRBD1 | 14 | TGTGCCAGCACCCCGGGACAGGAAACCGGGGAGCTGTTTTTT | CASTPGQETGELFF
few | TRBJ2-1 | TRBV2 | TRBD1 | 16 | TGTGCCAGCAGTGAATTACCCGGACAGGGTGCCAATGAGCAGTTCTTC | CASSELPGQGANEQFF
few | TRBJ2-7 | TRBV6-1 | TRBD1 | 16 | TGTGCCAGCAGTCCCCAAAGGGACAGGGTTCTATACGAGCAGTACTTC | CASSPQRDRVLYEQYF
few | TRBJ1-1 | TRBV5-4 | NA | 14 | TGTGCCAGCAGCTTACCCTCCATGAACACTGAAGCTTTCTTT | CASSLPSMNTEAFF
few | TRBJ2-7 | TRBV3-1 | NA | 11 | TGTGCCAGCACGTCCAACTACGAGCAGTACTTC | CASTSNYEQYF
many | TRBJ2-7 | TRBV28 | NA | 15 | TGTGCCAGCAGCCCCTGGGACCGATTTTACTACGAGCAGTACTTC | CASSPWDRFYYEQYF
few | TRBJ2-7 | TRBV6-1 | NA | 14 | TGTGCCAGCAGTCATGACGGTTTCTCCTACGAGCAGTACTTC | CASSHDGFSYEQYF
few | TRBJ2-7 | TRBV6-2/TRBV6-3 | NA | 13 | TGTGCCAGCAGTTTTAAACCTTCCTACGAGCAGTACTTC | CASSFKPSYEQYF
NA | TRBJ1-1 | TRBV3-1 | TRBD1 | 12 | TGTGCCAGCAGCCACGGACAGGGATGGGCTTTCTTT | CASSHGQGWAFF
many | TRBJ2-3 | TRBV12-3/TRBV12-4 | NA | 16 | TGTGCCAGCAGTTTAGGGGCAGGGAAGGTAACAGATACGCAGTATTTT | CASSLGAGKVTDTQYF
many | TRBJ2-1 | TRBV6-5 | TRBD2 | 16 | TGTGCCAGCAGTTCTATGGGGGGGACCACCTACAATGAGCAGTTCTTC | CASSSMGGTTYNEQFF
NA | TRBJ2-7 | TRBV3-1 | TRBD2 | 14 | TGTGCCAGCAGCCAAGAAGGTTTAGCGGGGACACAGTACTTC | CASSQEGLAGTQYF
few | TRBJ1-2 | TRBV5-1 | TRBD1 | 16 | TGCGCCAGCAGCTTGAAAGGTTCCGGGACAGACTATGGCTACACCTTC | CASSLKGSGTDYGYTF
NA | TRBJ2-5 | TRBV3-1 | NA | 17 | TGTGCCCGCAGGGGGGGGACATTCACAGGGTTAACAGAGACCCAGTACTTC | CARRGGTFTGLTETQYF
NA | TRBJ2-3 | TRBV24-1 | NA | 16 | TGTGCCACCAGTGATTTGAAGGGTGGGAGAACAGATACGCAGTATTTT | CATSDLKGGRTDTQYF
once | TRBJ2-3 | TRBV7-2 | TRBD2 | 17 | TGTGCCAGCAGCTCCCCTAGCGGGGGCTTGAGAACAGATACGCAGTATTTT | CASSSPSGGLRTDTQYF
many | TRBJ2-5 | TRBV18 | NA | 16 | TGTGCCAGCTCACCAGGAAACGGGGGATCGGGAGAGACCCAGTACTTC | CASSPGNGGSGETQYF
few | TRBJ1-1 | TRBV2 | NA | 15 | TGTGCCAGCAGTGAGGAGGGTCGGGGTGGCACTGAAGCTTTCTTT | CASSEEGRGGTEAFF
few | TRBJ2-2 | TRBV5-1 | TRBD2 | 18 | TGCGCCAGCAGACCCGGACTAGCGGGGGGGCCTAACACCGGGGAGCTGTTTTTT | CASRPGLAGGPNTGELFF
NA | TRBJ2-3 | TRBV25-1 | TRBD1 | 15 | TGTGCCAGCAGTGAAAGGGACAGTGGAAACGATACGCAGTATTTT | CASSERDSGNDTQYF
few | TRBJ2-5 | TRBV5-8 | NA | 13 | TGTGCCAGCAGCAAAACGTACCAAGAGACCCAGTACTTC | CASSKTYQETQYF
NA | TRBJ2-7 | TRBV11-2 | TRBD2 | 14 | TGTGCCAGCAGCACGACTAGCGGATCCTACGAGCAGTACTTC | CASSTTSGSYEQYF
many | TRBJ1-1 | TRBV5-5 | TRBD1 | 15 | TGTGCCAGCAGCTTCTACGACAGGGAGGGAACTGAAGCTTTCTTT | CASSFYDREGTEAFF
NA | TRBJ1-1 | TRBV20-1 | NA | 15 | TGCAGTGCTAGAGCCGGACAGCGCAGGAGCACTGAAGCTTTCTTT | CSARAGQRRSTEAFF
NA | TRBJ2-2 | TRBV5-1 | TRBD2 | 20 | TGCGCCAGCAGGACACCGGGACTAGCGGGAGGAGGCACGAACACCGGGGAGCTGTTTTTT | CASRTPGLAGGGTNTGELFF
few | TRBJ2-3 | TRBV24-1 | TRBD1 | 14 | TGTGCCACCAGTTTGGGACAGGGCACAGATACGCAGTATTTT | CATSLGQGTDTQYF
few | TRBJ1-2 | TRBV10-3 | NA | 14 | TGTGCCATCAGTGACGGGACCTCCAACTATGGCTACACCTTC | CAISDGTSNYGYTF
many | TRBJ2-2 | TRBV6-1 | NA | 16 | TGTGCCAGCAGTGAAGCGGGGGGGCCGGCCACCGGGGAGCTGTTTTTT | CASSEAGGPATGELFF
many | TRBJ2-3 | TRBV6-5 | NA | 16 | TGTGCCAGCAGTTACTCAGAGGCCGGAGGCACAGATACGCAGTATTTT | CASSYSEAGGTDTQYF
many | TRBJ2-5 | TRBV20-1 | TRBD2 | 15 | TGCAGCTACCGATCGGCGGGGGGGTACCAAGAGACCCAGTACTTC | CSYRSAGGYQETQYF
NA | TRBJ2-5 | TRBV5-1 | NA | 15 | TGCGCCAGCAGCTTAAGGGCCCCGCCGCAAGAGACCCAGTACTTC | CASSLRAPPQETQYF
NA | TRBJ1-4 | TRBV18 | NA | 14 | TGTGCCAGCTCACCAACGAACAAAGGATCCAGACTGTTTTTT | CASSPTNKGSRLFF
few | TRBJ2-1 | TRBV19 | NA | 15 | TGTGCCAGTAGTATTTTCGGGGGGCGGTACAATGAGCAGTTCTTC | CASSIFGGRYNEQFF
NA | TRBJ2-7 | TRBV4-3 | TRBD1 | 16 | TGCGCCAGCAGCCAAGACCGGGGACAGGGATCCTACGAGCAGTACTTC | CASSQDRGQGSYEQYF
NA | TRBJ2-7 | TRBV29-1 | NA | 13 | TGCAGCGTTGCGCCGGACTCCCCCTACGAGCAGTACTTC | CSVAPDSPYEQYF
NA | TRBJ2-5 | TRBV20-1 | NA | 14 | TGCAGTGCTAGCGCCGGAGGGTACCAAGAGACCCAGTACTTC | CSASAGGYQETQYF
NA | TRBJ2-7 | TRBV5-1 | NA | 16 | TGCGCCAGCAGCTTGGCCCCCCGGGACAACTCCTACGAGCAGTACTTC | CASSLAPRDNSYEQYF
many | TRBJ2-1 | TRBV5-1 | TRBD1 | 15 | TGCGCCAGCAGCTTGCCACAGGGGTCTTTTGGTGAGCAGTTCTTC | CASSLPQGSFGEQFF
few | TRBJ2-3 | TRBV15 | TRBD1 | 14 | TGTGCCACCTCCGACAGGGGGAGGACAGATACGCAGTATTTT | CATSDRGRTDTQYF
NA | TRBJ2-7 | TRBV3-1 | NA | 12 | TGTGCCAGCAGCCAGGCAGAGTCTGAGCAGTACTTC | CASSQAESEQYF
few | TRBJ2-5 | TRBV5-4 | NA | 13 | TGTGCCAGCAGCCGGGACATGCAAGAGACCCAGTACTTC | CASSRDMQETQYF